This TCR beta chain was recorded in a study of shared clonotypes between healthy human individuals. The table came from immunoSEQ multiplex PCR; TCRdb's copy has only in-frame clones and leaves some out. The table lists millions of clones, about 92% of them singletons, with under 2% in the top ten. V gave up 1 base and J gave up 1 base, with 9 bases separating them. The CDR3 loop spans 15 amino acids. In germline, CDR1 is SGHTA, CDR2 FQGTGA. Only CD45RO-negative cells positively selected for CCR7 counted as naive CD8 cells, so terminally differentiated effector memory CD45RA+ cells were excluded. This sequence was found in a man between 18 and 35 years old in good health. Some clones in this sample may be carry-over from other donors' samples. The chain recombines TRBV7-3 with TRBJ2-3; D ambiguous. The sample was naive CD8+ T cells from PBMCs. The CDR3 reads CASSLISGRTDTQYF. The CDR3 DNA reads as TGTGCCAGCAGCTTAATCAGTGGCCGCACAGATACGCAGTATTTT.